The clone carrying this T cell receptor (beta chain) was detected ten times or more. What it binds is not known. The data were taken from a study of T cells in Graves' hyperthyroidism and ophthalmopathy. V was pared by 5 bases and J by 6 bases, with 10 bases between. The CDR3 length is 12 residues. Per germline, CDR1 SGHAT and CDR2 FQNNGV. RNA transcripts were the template for amplifying TCR beta CDR3 regions. TCR CDR3 underwent first-round RT-PCR with the HTBI primer set. In TCRdb, the multiplex PCR reads were re-called with MiXCR into one record per CDR3 protein. The table has about 260,000 distinct CDR3 sequences, about 25% seen once. Findings and limits, study-wide: Onset of ophthalmopathy came a median approximately 6.5 months after the model predicted it.

The clonotype originates from a man aged 35-49 years with Graves' hyperthyroidism that later progressed to Graves' ophthalmopathy. The chain recombines TRBV11-2 with TRBJ1-1; D not resolved. Sequencing was carried out using blood. CDR3 in amino acids: CASSRGVPEAFF. As DNA, the CDR3 is TGTGCCAGCAGCCGCGGAGTCCCTGAAGCTTTCTTT.